Given below is one T cell receptor (beta chain) in context. The sample is drawn from a study of blood T cell repertoires in COVID-19. The protocol was immunoSEQ multiplex PCR, while the TCRdb copy is restricted to in-frame clones and leaves out a portion. Among 120,000 to 150,000 clones listed, approximately 85% were seen once. Germline V gene lookup returns CDR1 LGHDT and CDR2 YNNKEL (reference sequence). V dropped 6 bases and J dropped 3; count of bases not matched to a gene: 3. This CDR3 has 14 residues. The chain uses TRBV3-1 (or the pseudogene TRBV3-2) and TRBJ1-5; 9 bases agree with TRBD1. The TCR comes from a man between 45 and 60 years old with acute or convalescent COVID-19. Sequencing used peripheral blood. CDR3 bases: TGTGCCAGCAGTCGGGACAGGGACAATCAGCCCCAGCATTTT. Translated, it gives CASSRDRDNQPQHF.